Listed below are T cell receptor beta chains from one sample, sequenced in a study of OX40 agonist ivuxolimab in advanced cancers. The protocol was immunoSEQ multiplex PCR, while the TCRdb copy is restricted to in-frame clones and leaves out a portion. The table records about 46,000 clones, approximately 89% of them present only once. The input for sequencing was CD4+ or CD8+ T cells sorted from blood, taken in a trial of the OX40 agonist ivuxolimab. These receptors all stem from an adult with an advanced solid tumor such as melanoma, head and neck, liver or kidney cancer. CDR3s include the opening cysteine and the closing phenylalanine or tryptophan. The order of the fields is D gene, clone size, V gene, J gene, CDR3 protein, CDR3 DNA. A D gene is named only where the DNA matches it firmly. The listing skips clone size in some rows; elsewhere it reads once, few, many or a size class.

d_call: TRBD1; clone_size: large; v_call: TRBV7-7; j_call: TRBJ2-2; cdr3_aa: CASSLGTGPGELFF; cdr3_nt: TGTGCCAGCAGCTTAGGGACAGGGCCCGGGGAGCTGTTTTTT
d_call: TRBD2; clone_size: NA; v_call: TRBV28; j_call: TRBJ2-1; cdr3_aa: CASSLRGGRPEQFF; cdr3_nt: TGTGCCAGCAGTTTACGGGGCGGGAGGCCTGAGCAGTTCTTC
d_call: NA; clone_size: NA; v_call: TRBV28; j_call: TRBJ1-5; cdr3_aa: CASSFPVPGPRSNQPQHF; cdr3_nt: TGTGCCAGCAGTTTTCCCGTCCCTGGTCCACGGAGCAATCAGCCCCAGCATTTT
d_call: TRBD2; clone_size: NA; v_call: TRBV2; j_call: TRBJ2-1; cdr3_aa: CASLRGTSGRATEQFF; cdr3_nt: TGTGCCAGCCTACGCGGGACTAGCGGGAGGGCCACTGAGCAGTTCTTC
d_call: NA; clone_size: NA; v_call: TRBV21-1; j_call: TRBJ1-1; cdr3_aa: CASSKPLVGRGLAEAFF; cdr3_nt: TGTGCCAGCAGCAAACCCCTGGTAGGTAGGGGGTTGGCTGAAGCTTTCTTT
d_call: NA; clone_size: NA; v_call: TRBV7-8; j_call: TRBJ1-1; cdr3_aa: CASSLVIGEGGTEAFF; cdr3_nt: TGTGCCAGCAGCTTAGTAATAGGGGAAGGTGGCACTGAAGCTTTCTTT
d_call: NA; clone_size: NA; v_call: TRBV27; j_call: TRBJ2-3; cdr3_aa: CASSWGRFSTDTQYF; cdr3_nt: TGTGCCAGCAGTTGGGGCCGATTTAGCACAGATACGCAGTATTTT
d_call: TRBD1; clone_size: NA; v_call: TRBV11-2; j_call: TRBJ2-7; cdr3_aa: CASSLGGGTYEQYF; cdr3_nt: TGTGCCAGCAGCCTAGGGGGCGGAACCTACGAGCAGTACTTC
d_call: NA; clone_size: NA; v_call: TRBV2; j_call: TRBJ2-1; cdr3_aa: CASRSGLTTSYNEQFF; cdr3_nt: TGTGCCAGCAGATCGGGACTCACTACCTCCTACAATGAGCAGTTCTTC
d_call: TRBD2; clone_size: NA; v_call: TRBV5-1; j_call: TRBJ2-7; cdr3_aa: CASSQRTSGIGEQYF; cdr3_nt: TGCGCCAGCAGCCAACGGACTAGCGGGATCGGCGAGCAGTACTTC
d_call: TRBD1; clone_size: NA; v_call: TRBV14; j_call: TRBJ2-5; cdr3_aa: CASSQEEQGAQETQYF; cdr3_nt: TGTGCCAGCAGCCAAGAAGAGCAGGGGGCCCAAGAGACCCAGTACTTC
d_call: NA; clone_size: NA; v_call: TRBV6-4; j_call: TRBJ1-1; cdr3_aa: CASSEAENTEAFF; cdr3_nt: TGTGCCAGCAGTGAGGCGGAGAACACTGAAGCTTTCTTT
d_call: NA; clone_size: NA; v_call: TRBV4-1; j_call: TRBJ2-5; cdr3_aa: CASSQDGAQETQYF; cdr3_nt: TGCGCCAGCAGCCAAGACGGAGCGCAAGAGACCCAGTACTTC
d_call: TRBD2; clone_size: NA; v_call: TRBV7-9; j_call: TRBJ2-1; cdr3_aa: CASSHLVGLAGPSYNEQFF; cdr3_nt: TGTGCCAGCAGCCACCTCGTAGGACTAGCGGGACCATCCTACAATGAGCAGTTCTTC
d_call: NA; clone_size: NA; v_call: TRBV7-9; j_call: TRBJ2-1; cdr3_aa: CASSFSNEQFF; cdr3_nt: TGTGCCAGCAGCTTTTCCAATGAGCAGTTCTTC
d_call: TRBD2; clone_size: NA; v_call: TRBV6-5; j_call: TRBJ2-3; cdr3_aa: CASSRLAGLTDTQYF; cdr3_nt: TGTGCCAGCAGTAGACTAGCGGGACTCACAGATACGCAGTATTTT
d_call: TRBD2; clone_size: NA; v_call: TRBV14; j_call: TRBJ2-1; cdr3_aa: CASSPPRLAGFYNEQFF; cdr3_nt: TGTGCCAGCAGCCCTCCGCGACTAGCGGGTTTCTACAATGAGCAGTTCTTC
d_call: TRBD1; clone_size: NA; v_call: TRBV5-1; j_call: TRBJ2-3; cdr3_aa: CASSPGLLGGRNTQYF; cdr3_nt: TGCGCCAGCAGCCCGGGTCTCTTAGGGGGCCGAAATACGCAGTATTTT
d_call: TRBD1; clone_size: NA; v_call: TRBV27; j_call: TRBJ2-7; cdr3_aa: CASGRQGSYEQYF; cdr3_nt: TGTGCCAGCGGTAGACAGGGCTCCTACGAGCAGTACTTC
d_call: NA; clone_size: NA; v_call: TRBV7-9; j_call: TRBJ1-2; cdr3_aa: CASSPTYSHLDGYTF; cdr3_nt: TGTGCCAGCAGCCCTACCTACAGTCATCTCGATGGCTACACCTTC
d_call: TRBD1; clone_size: NA; v_call: TRBV7-9; j_call: TRBJ1-2; cdr3_aa: CASSSTERQGLDGYTF; cdr3_nt: TGTGCCAGCAGCTCTACGGAGAGACAGGGTCTTGATGGCTACACCTTC
d_call: NA; clone_size: NA; v_call: TRBV2; j_call: TRBJ2-3; cdr3_aa: CASPTGWGTDTQYF; cdr3_nt: TGTGCCAGCCCAACGGGGTGGGGCACAGATACGCAGTATTTT
d_call: NA; clone_size: NA; v_call: TRBV15; j_call: TRBJ1-1; cdr3_aa: CATSRDPPGGGSTEAFF; cdr3_nt: TGTGCCACCAGCAGAGACCCCCCGGGAGGAGGTAGCACTGAAGCTTTCTTT
d_call: NA; clone_size: few; v_call: TRBV4-3; j_call: TRBJ2-3; cdr3_aa: CASSQGTASTDTQYF; cdr3_nt: TGCGCCAGCAGCCAAGGGACAGCTAGCACAGATACGCAGTATTTT
d_call: NA; clone_size: NA; v_call: TRBV7-2; j_call: TRBJ1-5; cdr3_aa: CASSLDGYSNQPQHF; cdr3_nt: TGTGCCAGCAGCCTAGACGGATATAGCAATCAGCCCCAGCATTTT
d_call: NA; clone_size: NA; v_call: TRBV4-2; j_call: TRBJ1-4; cdr3_aa: CASSQGGGATNEKLFF; cdr3_nt: TGTGCCAGCAGCCAAGGAGGTGGGGCAACTAATGAAAAACTGTTTTTT
d_call: TRBD1; clone_size: NA; v_call: TRBV29-1; j_call: TRBJ2-4; cdr3_aa: CSVEGGPGQGSEGRNIQYF; cdr3_nt: TGCAGCGTTGAAGGGGGACCGGGACAGGGATCGGAGGGACGTAACATTCAGTACTTC
d_call: NA; clone_size: once; v_call: TRBV7-2; j_call: TRBJ2-7; cdr3_aa: CASSPGLRVHEQYF; cdr3_nt: TGTGCCAGCAGCCCGGGTCTGCGGGTCCACGAGCAGTACTTC
d_call: NA; clone_size: NA; v_call: TRBV28; j_call: TRBJ1-2; cdr3_aa: CASSSPSWTTTVGYGYTF; cdr3_nt: TGTGCCAGCAGTTCCCCTTCATGGACGACAACAGTGGGCTATGGCTACACCTTC
d_call: TRBD2; clone_size: once; v_call: TRBV28; j_call: TRBJ2-3; cdr3_aa: CASSSTSVSTDTQYF; cdr3_nt: TGTGCCAGCAGCTCCACTAGCGTGAGCACAGATACGCAGTATTTT
d_call: TRBD2; clone_size: NA; v_call: TRBV11-2; j_call: TRBJ2-5; cdr3_aa: CASSHRGSWSGGEETQYF; cdr3_nt: TGTGCCAGCAGCCACAGGGGCAGCTGGAGCGGGGGGGAAGAGACCCAGTACTTC
d_call: NA; clone_size: NA; v_call: TRBV29-1; j_call: TRBJ1-2; cdr3_aa: CSVGSTANYGYTF; cdr3_nt: TGCAGCGTGGGATCTACAGCTAACTATGGCTACACCTTC
d_call: NA; clone_size: NA; v_call: TRBV28; j_call: TRBJ1-1; cdr3_aa: CASSLYRVGTEAFF; cdr3_nt: TGTGCCAGCAGTTTATACCGGGTAGGGACTGAAGCTTTCTTT
d_call: NA; clone_size: NA; v_call: TRBV19; j_call: TRBJ2-1; cdr3_aa: CASYGEQFF; cdr3_nt: TGTGCCAGTTACGGTGAGCAGTTCTTC
d_call: TRBD1; clone_size: NA; v_call: TRBV5-1; j_call: TRBJ1-1; cdr3_aa: CASSFSGTDEAFF; cdr3_nt: TGCGCCAGCAGCTTCTCCGGGACAGATGAAGCTTTCTTT
d_call: NA; clone_size: NA; v_call: TRBV18; j_call: TRBJ2-3; cdr3_aa: CASSRTRTSGTPGGSTDTQYF; cdr3_nt: TGTGCCAGCTCACGAACACGTACCTCCGGGACCCCCGGCGGAAGCACAGATACGCAGTATTTT
d_call: NA; clone_size: once; v_call: TRBV28; j_call: TRBJ2-7; cdr3_aa: CASSSRISYEQYF; cdr3_nt: TGTGCCAGCAGTTCCCGTATCTCCTACGAGCAGTACTTC
d_call: NA; clone_size: NA; v_call: TRBV27; j_call: TRBJ2-1; cdr3_aa: CASSSQGGLPPRAREQFF; cdr3_nt: TGTGCCAGCAGTTCCCAGGGGGGTTTGCCTCCCAGGGCACGTGAGCAGTTCTTC
d_call: TRBD1; clone_size: NA; v_call: TRBV2; j_call: TRBJ2-7; cdr3_aa: CASTPVEQGAKYEQYF; cdr3_nt: TGTGCCAGCACGCCGGTCGAACAGGGGGCCAAGTACGAGCAGTACTTC
d_call: NA; clone_size: NA; v_call: TRBV11-2; j_call: TRBJ2-2; cdr3_aa: CASSFEPPGLLTGELFF; cdr3_nt: TGTGCCAGCAGCTTTGAACCTCCAGGGTTACTCACCGGGGAGCTGTTTTTT
d_call: NA; clone_size: NA; v_call: TRBV28; j_call: TRBJ2-7; cdr3_aa: CASSFRYRDPYEQYF; cdr3_nt: TGTGCCAGCAGTTTCCGCTACAGGGATCCCTACGAGCAGTACTTC
d_call: NA; clone_size: NA; v_call: TRBV5-1; j_call: TRBJ2-1; cdr3_aa: CASSLESGSYEQFF; cdr3_nt: TGCGCCAGCAGCTTGGAGTCAGGGAGTTATGAGCAGTTCTTC
d_call: NA; clone_size: NA; v_call: TRBV27; j_call: TRBJ2-1; cdr3_aa: CASSLSSPRHSYNEQFF; cdr3_nt: TGTGCCAGCAGTTTATCGTCTCCCCGGCACTCCTACAATGAGCAGTTCTTC
d_call: NA; clone_size: NA; v_call: TRBV11-2; j_call: TRBJ2-7; cdr3_aa: CASSFPGGYEQYF; cdr3_nt: TGTGCCAGCAGTTTCCCAGGCGGATACGAGCAGTACTTC
d_call: NA; clone_size: NA; v_call: TRBV11-1; j_call: TRBJ1-1; cdr3_aa: CASSLVEANTEAFF; cdr3_nt: TGTGCCAGCAGCTTAGTGGAGGCGAACACTGAAGCTTTCTTT
d_call: NA; clone_size: NA; v_call: TRBV14; j_call: TRBJ2-4; cdr3_aa: CASSQGPQDIWAKNIQYF; cdr3_nt: TGTGCCAGCAGCCAAGGTCCTCAAGACATTTGGGCCAAAAACATTCAGTACTTC
d_call: NA; clone_size: NA; v_call: TRBV27; j_call: TRBJ2-7; cdr3_aa: CASSHEVGEQYF; cdr3_nt: TGTGCCAGCAGCCACGAGGTGGGCGAGCAGTACTTC
d_call: NA; clone_size: once; v_call: TRBV5-4; j_call: TRBJ2-7; cdr3_aa: CASSQVQGGDETYEQYF; cdr3_nt: TGCGCCAGCAGCCAAGTGCAGGGCGGGGACGAAACCTACGAGCAGTACTTC
d_call: NA; clone_size: NA; v_call: TRBV6-5; j_call: TRBJ2-7; cdr3_aa: CATRVTSEQYF; cdr3_nt: TGTGCCACGCGAGTGACGAGCGAGCAGTACTTC
d_call: NA; clone_size: NA; v_call: TRBV5-4; j_call: TRBJ1-4; cdr3_aa: CASRRGGEKLFF; cdr3_nt: TGTGCCAGCAGAAGGGGAGGAGAAAAACTGTTTTTT
d_call: TRBD2; clone_size: few; v_call: TRBV6-4; j_call: TRBJ2-3; cdr3_aa: CASSDSGRATDTQYF; cdr3_nt: TGTGCCAGCAGTGACTCCGGGAGGGCCACAGATACGCAGTATTTT
d_call: TRBD2; clone_size: NA; v_call: TRBV28; j_call: TRBJ2-2; cdr3_aa: CASSLLGTSDVGGELFF; cdr3_nt: TGTGCCAGCAGTTTATTGGGGACTAGCGACGTAGGTGGGGAGCTGTTTTTT